Listed here are 2 T cell receptor beta chains from one sample, sequenced in a study of shared clonotypes between healthy human individuals. TCRdb's copy holds only in-frame clones and misses some; the assay was immunoSEQ multiplex PCR. Counted here are 950,000 to 1,300,000 clones, more than 65% occurring once; the ten biggest clones make up around 1.5%. The material sequenced was memory CD4+ T cells sorted from blood. Noted subset: CD45RA-negative fraction. Receptor source: a man younger than 35 in good health.

Only one count was recorded for this clone. The chain carries TRBV2 and TRBJ2-5; 12 bases fit TRBD1. The CDR3 contains 15 residues. V lost 6 bases to trimming and J lost 5 bases; unmatched junction nucleotides: 7. CDR1 is SNHLY, CDR2 FYNNEI, per germline. The CDR3 loop reads CASRFRDRGQETQYF. CDR3 sequence (DNA): TGTGCCAGCAGGTTTAGGGACAGGGGGCAGGAGACCCAGTACTTC. Together with reference TRBV2 and TRBJ2-5, the CDR3 gives the full variable domain: EPEVTQTPSHQVTQMGQEVILRCVPISNHLYFYWYRQILGQKVEFLVSFYNNEISEKSEIFDDQFSVERPDGSNFTLKIRSTKLEDSAMYFCASRFRDRGQETQYFGPGTRLLVL.

The V call is TRBV9, the J call TRBJ2-5; TRBD2 matches at 13 bases. Per the germline V gene, CDR1 is SGDLS and CDR2 is YYNGEE. Trimming took 0 bases from V and 2 from J; bases not matched to a gene: 4. The CDR3 has 17 residues. The DNA for the CDR3 is TGTGCCAGCAGCGTAGGCACTAGCGGGAGGGTACAAGAGACCCAGTACTTC. As protein: CASSVGTSGRVQETQYF.